A selection of T cell receptor beta chains follows, all from one sample in a study of cytomegalovirus exposure and HLA in healthy donors. Only in-frame clones appear in the TCRdb table, and some are missing; sequencing was by immunoSEQ multiplex PCR. The sample has about 210,000 clones, and its top ten clones hold around 0.95%. The material sequenced was PBMCs. The receptor source for this set is a woman aged 25 to 45 in good health and CMV-seropositive. The CDR3 runs from the conserved cysteine through the conserved F or W. Each record gives: CDR3 length, V gene, J gene, D gene, CDR3 DNA, CDR3 protein. D genes are given only for firm matches.

len: 17
v_gene: TRBV19
j_gene: TRBJ2-3
d_gene: TRBD2
CDR3nt: TGTGCCAGTAGTATCGCCGCGACTAGCGGTAGCACAGATACGCAGTATTTT
CDR3aa: CASSIAATSGSTDTQYF

len: 14
v_gene: TRBV19
j_gene: TRBJ2-3
d_gene: TRBD2
CDR3nt: TGTGCCAGTAGTACCCAGCCGGGGGGAGATACGCAGTATTTT
CDR3aa: CASSTQPGGDTQYF

len: 15
v_gene: TRBV7-9
j_gene: TRBJ2-2
d_gene: TRBD2
CDR3nt: TGTGCCAGCAGCTTAAACGGGAGGGTAACCGGGGAGCTGTTTTTT
CDR3aa: CASSLNGRVTGELFF

len: 13
v_gene: TRBV7-9
j_gene: TRBJ1-1
d_gene: .
CDR3nt: TGTGCCAGCAGCTTACAGGAGAACACTGAAGCTTTCTTT
CDR3aa: CASSLQENTEAFF

len: 17
v_gene: TRBV11-3
j_gene: TRBJ2-1
d_gene: TRBD2
CDR3nt: TGTGCCAGCAGCTCTCCGACTAGCGGACCCCCATACAATGAGCAGTTCTTC
CDR3aa: CASSSPTSGPPYNEQFF

len: 18
v_gene: TRBV5-1
j_gene: TRBJ2-1
d_gene: TRBD2
CDR3nt: TGCGCCAGCAGTCTCCCGGGAGGCAGGGCAACCTCCTACAATGAGCAGTTCTTC
CDR3aa: CASSLPGGRATSYNEQFF

len: 14
v_gene: TRBV6-5
j_gene: TRBJ1-3
d_gene: .
CDR3nt: TGTGCCAGCAGCACAGGGTTGTCTGGAAACACCATATATTTT
CDR3aa: CASSTGLSGNTIYF

len: 16
v_gene: TRBV5-1
j_gene: TRBJ2-7
d_gene: TRBD2
CDR3nt: TGCGCCAGCAGCTTGTCGCCTAGCGGGACCACCTACGAGCAGTACTTC
CDR3aa: CASSLSPSGTTYEQYF

len: 15
v_gene: TRBV9
j_gene: TRBJ2-7
d_gene: TRBD2
CDR3nt: TGTGCCAGCAGCGCGGCCGGCGGGAGGGCCTACGAGCAGTACTTC
CDR3aa: CASSAAGGRAYEQYF

len: 17
v_gene: TRBV9
j_gene: TRBJ1-2
d_gene: .
CDR3nt: TGTGCCAGCAGCGCTCTACAGGGTAAGCCTACTAACTATGGCTACACCTTC
CDR3aa: CASSALQGKPTNYGYTF

len: 17
v_gene: TRBV7-9
j_gene: TRBJ2-3
d_gene: TRBD2
CDR3nt: TGTGCCAGCAGCTTCAGAGCTAGCGGGAGGGCCACAGATACGCAGTATTTT
CDR3aa: CASSFRASGRATDTQYF

len: 15
v_gene: TRBV4-3
j_gene: TRBJ1-1
d_gene: .
CDR3nt: TGCGCCAGCAGCCAAAAAAGTAGGGGTTGGACTGAAGCTTTCTTT
CDR3aa: CASSQKSRGWTEAFF

len: 13
v_gene: TRBV2
j_gene: TRBJ2-1
d_gene: TRBD2
CDR3nt: TGTGCCACCCAACGGGGGGGGACCAATGAGCAGTTCTTC
CDR3aa: CATQRGGTNEQFF

len: 15
v_gene: TRBV6-5
j_gene: TRBJ1-1
d_gene: .
CDR3nt: TGTGCCAGCACCGGACCCGCCAGGGGGAACACTGAAGCTTTCTTT
CDR3aa: CASTGPARGNTEAFF

len: 14
v_gene: TRBV5-1
j_gene: TRBJ1-2
d_gene: TRBD1
CDR3nt: TGCGCCAGCGGCCAACAACAGGGGGCTTATGGCTACACCTTC
CDR3aa: CASGQQQGAYGYTF

len: 16
v_gene: TRBV5-1
j_gene: TRBJ2-5
d_gene: TRBD2
CDR3nt: TGCGCCAGCAGCGTAGGGACTAGCGGATACCAAGAGACCCAGTACTTC
CDR3aa: CASSVGTSGYQETQYF

len: 15
v_gene: TRBV6-5
j_gene: TRBJ2-7
d_gene: .
CDR3nt: TGTGCCAGCAGTTACTCAGGGGTCGGCTCCTACGAGCAGTACTTC
CDR3aa: CASSYSGVGSYEQYF

len: 15
v_gene: TRBV28
j_gene: TRBJ2-3
d_gene: TRBD2
CDR3nt: TGTGCCAGCAGTTTACGGGAGGGAGGCGCAGATACGCAGTATTTT
CDR3aa: CASSLREGGADTQYF

len: 13
v_gene: TRBV25-1
j_gene: TRBJ1-1
d_gene: .
CDR3nt: TGTGCCAGCAGAGAGCGGGGGAACACTGAAGCTTTCTTT
CDR3aa: CASRERGNTEAFF

len: 16
v_gene: TRBV7-6
j_gene: TRBJ2-1
d_gene: TRBD1
CDR3nt: TGTGCCAGCAGCTCACAACAGGGGAGCTCCTACAATGAGCAGTTCTTC
CDR3aa: CASSSQQGSSYNEQFF

len: 15
v_gene: TRBV10-3
j_gene: TRBJ2-7
d_gene: TRBD2
CDR3nt: TGTGCCATCAGTGAACTAGCGGGGGGAACGTACGAGCAGTACTTC
CDR3aa: CAISELAGGTYEQYF

len: 15
v_gene: TRBV2
j_gene: TRBJ2-1
d_gene: TRBD2
CDR3nt: TGTGCCAGCAGCGAGGGACTAGCGGGATACAATGAGCAGTTCTTC
CDR3aa: CASSEGLAGYNEQFF

len: 20
v_gene: TRBV5-1
j_gene: TRBJ2-1
d_gene: TRBD2
CDR3nt: TGCGCCAGCAGCTTAGGGCCCGCGGGTAGCGGGGGCCCCTCCTACAATGAGCAGTTCTTC
CDR3aa: CASSLGPAGSGGPSYNEQFF

len: 12
v_gene: TRBV29-1
j_gene: TRBJ2-7
d_gene: .
CDR3nt: TGCAGCGTCCTTTGGGGAGCCTACGAGCAGTACTTC
CDR3aa: CSVLWGAYEQYF

len: 15
v_gene: TRBV11-3
j_gene: TRBJ1-1
d_gene: .
CDR3nt: TGTGCCAGCAGCTTAGGAACAGGGAGCGACACTGAAGCTTTCTTT
CDR3aa: CASSLGTGSDTEAFF

len: 16
v_gene: TRBV29-1
j_gene: TRBJ2-7
d_gene: TRBD2
CDR3nt: TGCAGCGTTGGTCGGCTAGCGGGAGGGCCCACCGACGAGCAGTACTTC
CDR3aa: CSVGRLAGGPTDEQYF

len: 15
v_gene: TRBV2
j_gene: TRBJ2-3
d_gene: .
CDR3nt: TGTGCCAGCCTTAAGGAGCGGGCTGGCACAGATACGCAGTATTTT
CDR3aa: CASLKERAGTDTQYF

len: 16
v_gene: TRBV28
j_gene: TRBJ2-7
d_gene: .
CDR3nt: TGTGCCAGCAGTTTATGGGGCACAGGCTCCTACTACGAGCAGTACTTC
CDR3aa: CASSLWGTGSYYEQYF

len: 15
v_gene: TRBV27
j_gene: TRBJ2-5
d_gene: .
CDR3nt: TGTGCCAGCAGTTTCGGCGGGAAAGGCCGAGAGACCCAGTACTTC
CDR3aa: CASSFGGKGRETQYF

len: 16
v_gene: TRBV28
j_gene: TRBJ1-1
d_gene: TRBD1
CDR3nt: TGTGCCAGCAGTTTATCGAGACAGGGGGTGGTCACTGAAGCTTTCTTT
CDR3aa: CASSLSRQGVVTEAFF

len: 15
v_gene: TRBV2
j_gene: TRBJ1-6
d_gene: TRBD1
CDR3nt: TGTGCCAGCAAGCCGACAGGGCTGTTGGATTCACCCCTCCACTTT
CDR3aa: CASKPTGLLDSPLHF

len: 14
v_gene: TRBV5-6
j_gene: TRBJ1-5
d_gene: .
CDR3nt: TGTGCCAGCAGCCTCTATGCCAGGAATCAGCCCCAGCATTTT
CDR3aa: CASSLYARNQPQHF

len: 15
v_gene: TRBV2
j_gene: TRBJ2-7
d_gene: .
CDR3nt: TGTGCCAGCAGTGAGGCTGACCTAGGTTCCTACGAGCAGTACTTC
CDR3aa: CASSEADLGSYEQYF

len: 17
v_gene: TRBV5-1
j_gene: TRBJ2-3
d_gene: TRBD2
CDR3nt: TGCGCCAGCAGCTTGGCGATAGCGGGGGGGCCCACAGATACGCAGTATTTT
CDR3aa: CASSLAIAGGPTDTQYF

len: 15
v_gene: TRBV29-1
j_gene: TRBJ2-2
d_gene: TRBD2
CDR3nt: TGCAGCGTTGGGGGGCGCGGGGGGTCCACCGGGGAGCTGTTTTTT
CDR3aa: CSVGGRGGSTGELFF

len: 15
v_gene: TRBV5-1
j_gene: TRBJ2-3
d_gene: .
CDR3nt: TGCGCCAGCAGCTTTTACCAGGCAAGCACAGATACGCAGTATTTT
CDR3aa: CASSFYQASTDTQYF

len: 15
v_gene: TRBV28
j_gene: TRBJ2-6
d_gene: .
CDR3nt: TGTGCCAGCAGCTCCAACGGAGCTGGGGCCAACGTCCTGACTTTC
CDR3aa: CASSSNGAGANVLTF

len: 12
v_gene: TRBV30
j_gene: TRBJ2-1
d_gene: TRBD1
CDR3nt: TGTGCCTGTACTACAGGGGCACATGAGCAGTTCTTC
CDR3aa: CACTTGAHEQFF

len: 14
v_gene: TRBV7-6
j_gene: TRBJ2-7
d_gene: .
CDR3nt: TGTGCCAGCAGCTTAGGTGCCTACGATCGGGAGCAGTACTTC
CDR3aa: CASSLGAYDREQYF

len: 13
v_gene: TRBV7-2
j_gene: TRBJ1-4
d_gene: .
CDR3nt: TGTGCCAGCAGCTTACCCCCGGGGGAAAAACTGTTTTTT
CDR3aa: CASSLPPGEKLFF

len: 15
v_gene: TRBV6-1
j_gene: TRBJ2-3
d_gene: .
CDR3nt: TGTGCCAGCGAACGGGCCCTCCCGGGGACAGATACGCAGTATTTT
CDR3aa: CASERALPGTDTQYF

len: 18
v_gene: TRBV27
j_gene: TRBJ2-1
d_gene: TRBD2
CDR3nt: TGTGCCAGCAGTTTAGGTCCTGGGACTAGCGGGGTAGATCCTGAGCAGTTCTTC
CDR3aa: CASSLGPGTSGVDPEQFF

len: 14
v_gene: TRBV9
j_gene: TRBJ1-5
d_gene: .
CDR3nt: TGTGCCAGCAGCGTAGGACAGTTCAATCAGCCCCAGCATTTT
CDR3aa: CASSVGQFNQPQHF

len: 13
v_gene: TRBV6-5
j_gene: TRBJ2-1
d_gene: TRBD2
CDR3nt: TGTGCCAGCAAACGCGGGGGCTACAATGAGCAGTTCTTC
CDR3aa: CASKRGGYNEQFF

len: 14
v_gene: TRBV9
j_gene: TRBJ1-1
d_gene: TRBD1
CDR3nt: TGTGCCAGCAGCGTAGGGACAGGGGACACTGAAGCTTTCTTT
CDR3aa: CASSVGTGDTEAFF

len: 16
v_gene: TRBV4-1
j_gene: TRBJ2-3
d_gene: .
CDR3nt: TGCGCCAGCAGCCAAGACGCGCGCACGGGGACAGATACGCAGTATTTT
CDR3aa: CASSQDARTGTDTQYF

len: 14
v_gene: TRBV9
j_gene: TRBJ1-5
d_gene: TRBD1
CDR3nt: TGTGCCAGCAGCGCTGGGACAGGCAATCAGCCCCAGCATTTT
CDR3aa: CASSAGTGNQPQHF

len: 18
v_gene: TRBV7-9
j_gene: TRBJ2-7
d_gene: TRBD2
CDR3nt: TGTGCCAGCAGCTCGCGGACTAGCGGGAGGCCGAGCTCCTACGAGCAGTACTTC
CDR3aa: CASSSRTSGRPSSYEQYF

len: 17
v_gene: TRBV4-3
j_gene: TRBJ1-2
d_gene: .
CDR3nt: TGCGCCAGCAGCCGTGGGCCCGGGACAACAGCTAACTATGGCTACACCTTC
CDR3aa: CASSRGPGTTANYGYTF